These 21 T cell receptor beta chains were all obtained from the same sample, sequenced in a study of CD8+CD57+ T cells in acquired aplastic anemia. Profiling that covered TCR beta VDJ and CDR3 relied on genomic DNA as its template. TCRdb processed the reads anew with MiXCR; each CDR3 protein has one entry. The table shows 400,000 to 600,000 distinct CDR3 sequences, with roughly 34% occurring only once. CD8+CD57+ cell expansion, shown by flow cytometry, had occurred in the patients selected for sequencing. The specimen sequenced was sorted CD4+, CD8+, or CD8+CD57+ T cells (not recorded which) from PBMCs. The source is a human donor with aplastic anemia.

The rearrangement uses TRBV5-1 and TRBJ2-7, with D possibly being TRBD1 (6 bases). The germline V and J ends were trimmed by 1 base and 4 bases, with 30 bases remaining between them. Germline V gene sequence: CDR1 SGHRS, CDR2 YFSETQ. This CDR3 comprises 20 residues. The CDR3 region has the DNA TGCGCCAGCAGCTTGTGGGACAAAACTGCATACGGCCAGGGGAAGTACGAGCAGTACTTC. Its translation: CASSLWDKTAYGQGKYEQYF.

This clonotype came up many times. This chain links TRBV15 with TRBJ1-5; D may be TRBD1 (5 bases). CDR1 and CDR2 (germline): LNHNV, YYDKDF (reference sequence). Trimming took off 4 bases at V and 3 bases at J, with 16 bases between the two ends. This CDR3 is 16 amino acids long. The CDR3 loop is CATSNQGVRSNQPQHF. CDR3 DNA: TGTGCCACCAGCAATCAAGGGGTAAGATCCAATCAGCCCCAGCATTTT.

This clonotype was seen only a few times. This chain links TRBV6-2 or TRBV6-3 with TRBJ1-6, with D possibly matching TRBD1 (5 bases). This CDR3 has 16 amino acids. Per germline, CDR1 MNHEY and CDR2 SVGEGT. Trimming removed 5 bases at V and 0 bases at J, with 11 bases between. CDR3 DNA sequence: TGTGCCAGCAGTCGGGGCGGGGTCTCCTATAATTCACCCCTCCACTTT. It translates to CASSRGGVSYNSPLHF.

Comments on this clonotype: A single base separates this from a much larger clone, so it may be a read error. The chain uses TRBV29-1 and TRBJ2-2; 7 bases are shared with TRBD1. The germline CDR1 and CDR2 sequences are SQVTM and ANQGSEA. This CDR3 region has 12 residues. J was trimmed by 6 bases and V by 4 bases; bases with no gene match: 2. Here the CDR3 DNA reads TGCAGCGTTGGTCAGGGGGCCGGGGAGCTGTTTTTT. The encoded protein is CSVGQGAGELFF.

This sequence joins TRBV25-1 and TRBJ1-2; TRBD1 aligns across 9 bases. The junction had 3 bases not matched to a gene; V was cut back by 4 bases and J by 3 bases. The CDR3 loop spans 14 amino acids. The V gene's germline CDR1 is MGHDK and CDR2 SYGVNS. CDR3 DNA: TGTGCCAGCAGTGGGGACAGGGAGGACTATGGCTACACCTTC. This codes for CASSGDREDYGYTF.

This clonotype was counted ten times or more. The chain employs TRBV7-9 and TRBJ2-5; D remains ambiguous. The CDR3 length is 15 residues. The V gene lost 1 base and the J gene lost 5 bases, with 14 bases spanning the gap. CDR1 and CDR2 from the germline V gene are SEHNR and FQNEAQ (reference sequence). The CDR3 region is CASSLEGRTQETQYF. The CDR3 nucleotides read TGTGCCAGCAGCTTAGAGGGCCGTACACAGGAGACCCAGTACTTC.

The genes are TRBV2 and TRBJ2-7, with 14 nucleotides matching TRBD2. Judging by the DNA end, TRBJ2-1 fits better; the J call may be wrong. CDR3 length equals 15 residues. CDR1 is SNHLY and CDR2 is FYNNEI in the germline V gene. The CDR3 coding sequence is TGTGCCAGCAGTCGACTAGCGGGGGGGGCCGGTGAGCAGTTCTTC. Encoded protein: CASSRLAGGAGEQFF.

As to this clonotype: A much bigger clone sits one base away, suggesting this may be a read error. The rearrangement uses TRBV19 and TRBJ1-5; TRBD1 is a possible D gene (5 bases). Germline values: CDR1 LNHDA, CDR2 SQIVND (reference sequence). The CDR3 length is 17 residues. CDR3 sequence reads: CTSSIDQGRVVNQPQHF. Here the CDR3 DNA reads TGTACCAGTAGTATAGATCAGGGCAGGGTAGTAAATCAGCCCCAGCATTTT.

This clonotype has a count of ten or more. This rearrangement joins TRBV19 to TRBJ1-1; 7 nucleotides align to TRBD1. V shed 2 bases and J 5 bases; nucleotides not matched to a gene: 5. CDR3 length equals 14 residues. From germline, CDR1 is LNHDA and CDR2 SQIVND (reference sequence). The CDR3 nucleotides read TGTGCCAGTAGTATACAGGGGGTTGGGACTGAAGCTTTCTTT. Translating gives CASSIQGVGTEAFF.

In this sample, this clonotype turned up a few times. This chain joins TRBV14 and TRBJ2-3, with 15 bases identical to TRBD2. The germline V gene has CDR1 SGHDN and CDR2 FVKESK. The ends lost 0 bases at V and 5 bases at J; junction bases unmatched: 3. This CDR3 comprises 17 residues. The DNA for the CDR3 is TGTGCCAGCAGCCAAGATGAGGGACTAGCGGGAGGAGATACGCAGTATTTT. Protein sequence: CASSQDEGLAGGDTQYF. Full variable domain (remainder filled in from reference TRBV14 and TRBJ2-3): EAGVTQFPSHSVIEKGQTVTLRCDPISGHDNLYWYRRVMGKEIKFLLHFVKESKQDESGMPNNRFLAERTGGTYSTLKVQPAELEDSGVYFCASSQDEGLAGGDTQYFGPGTRLTVL.

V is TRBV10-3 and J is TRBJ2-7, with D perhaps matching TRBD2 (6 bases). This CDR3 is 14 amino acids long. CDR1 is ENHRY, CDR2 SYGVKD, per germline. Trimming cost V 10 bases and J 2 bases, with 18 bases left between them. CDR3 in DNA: TGTGCCAGCAGGCCTCTGGCGGGAACCTACGAGCAGTACTTC. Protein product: CASRPLAGTYEQYF.

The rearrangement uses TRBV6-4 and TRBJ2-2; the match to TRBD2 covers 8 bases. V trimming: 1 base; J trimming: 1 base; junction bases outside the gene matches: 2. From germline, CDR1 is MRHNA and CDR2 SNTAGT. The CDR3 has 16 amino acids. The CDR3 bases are TGTGCCAGCAGTGACTTGGGACTAGGGAACACCGGGGAGCTGTTTTTT. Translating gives CASSDLGLGNTGELFF.

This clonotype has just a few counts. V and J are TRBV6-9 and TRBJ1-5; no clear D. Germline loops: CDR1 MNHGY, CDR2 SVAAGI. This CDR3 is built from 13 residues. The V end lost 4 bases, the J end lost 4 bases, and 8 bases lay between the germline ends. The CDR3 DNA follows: TGTGCCAGCAGTTGGCAGATGAATCAGCCCCAGCATTTT. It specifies CASSWQMNQPQHF.

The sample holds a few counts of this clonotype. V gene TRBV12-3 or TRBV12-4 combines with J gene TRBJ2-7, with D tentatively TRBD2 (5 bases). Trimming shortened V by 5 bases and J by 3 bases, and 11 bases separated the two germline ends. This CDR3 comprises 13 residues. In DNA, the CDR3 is TGTGCCAGCAGTCGGGGTGGATTCTACGAGCAGTACTTC. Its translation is CASSRGGFYEQYF.

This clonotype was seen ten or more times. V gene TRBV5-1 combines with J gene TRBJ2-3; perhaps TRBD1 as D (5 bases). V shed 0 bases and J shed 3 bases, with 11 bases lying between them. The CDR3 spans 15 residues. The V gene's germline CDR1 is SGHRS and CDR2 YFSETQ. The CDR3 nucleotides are TGCGCCAGCAGCTTGGATGGCAGGGAAACAGATACGCAGTATTTT. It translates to CASSLDGRETDTQYF.

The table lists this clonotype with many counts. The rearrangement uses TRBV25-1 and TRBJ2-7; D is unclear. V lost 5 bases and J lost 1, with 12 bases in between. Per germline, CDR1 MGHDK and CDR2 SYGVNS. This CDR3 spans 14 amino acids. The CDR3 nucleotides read TGTGCCAGCAGTTCCAGCCTCGAATCCTACGAGCAGTACTTC. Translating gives CASSSSLESYEQYF.

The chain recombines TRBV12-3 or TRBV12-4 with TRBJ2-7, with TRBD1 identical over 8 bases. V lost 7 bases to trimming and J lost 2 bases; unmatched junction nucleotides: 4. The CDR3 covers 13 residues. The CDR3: CASTLGQAYEQYF. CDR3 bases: TGTGCCAGCACCCTGGGACAGGCCTACGAGCAGTACTTC.

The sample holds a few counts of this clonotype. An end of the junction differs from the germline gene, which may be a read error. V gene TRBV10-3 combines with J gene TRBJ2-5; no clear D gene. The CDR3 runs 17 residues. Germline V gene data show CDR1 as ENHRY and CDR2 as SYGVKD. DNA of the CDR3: TGTGCCAGCAGTCCCGAAGGTCGGTTCGGAAACCAAGAGACCCAGTACTTC. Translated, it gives CASSPEGRFGNQETQYF.

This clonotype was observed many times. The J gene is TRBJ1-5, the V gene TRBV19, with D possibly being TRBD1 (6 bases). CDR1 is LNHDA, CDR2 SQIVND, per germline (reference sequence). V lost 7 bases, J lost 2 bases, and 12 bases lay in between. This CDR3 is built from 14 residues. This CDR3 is CASTTNRGNQPQHF. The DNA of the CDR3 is TGTGCCAGTACTACTAACAGGGGCAATCAGCCCCAGCATTTT.

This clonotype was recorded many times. The CDR3 protein is CASSLAGRVPNYGYTF. In DNA form, the CDR3 reads TGTGCCAGCAGCTTAGCGGGGAGGGTGCCTAACTATGGCTACACCTTC. The chain links TRBV7-6 to TRBJ1-2; D remains ambiguous. The germline CDR1 and CDR2 sequences are SGHVS and FNYEAQ. Trimming took off 0 bases at V and 0 bases at J, with 11 bases between the two ends. CDR3 length: 16 residues.

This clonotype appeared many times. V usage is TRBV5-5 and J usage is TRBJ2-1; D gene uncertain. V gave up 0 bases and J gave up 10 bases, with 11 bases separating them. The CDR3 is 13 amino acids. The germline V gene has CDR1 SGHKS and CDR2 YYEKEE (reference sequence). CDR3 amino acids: CASSLDGYGEQFF. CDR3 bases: TGTGCCAGCAGCTTGGACGGGTACGGGGAGCAGTTCTTC.